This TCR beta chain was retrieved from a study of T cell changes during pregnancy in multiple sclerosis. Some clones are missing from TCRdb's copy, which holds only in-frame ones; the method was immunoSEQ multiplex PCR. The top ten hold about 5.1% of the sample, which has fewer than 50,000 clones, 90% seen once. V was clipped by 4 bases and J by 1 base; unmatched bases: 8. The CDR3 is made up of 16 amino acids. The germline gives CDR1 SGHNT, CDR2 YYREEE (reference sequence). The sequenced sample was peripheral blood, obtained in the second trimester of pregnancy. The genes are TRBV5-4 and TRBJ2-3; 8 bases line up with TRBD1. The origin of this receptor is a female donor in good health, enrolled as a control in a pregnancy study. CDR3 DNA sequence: TGTGCCAGCAGCGCAAGACAGGGGCCAGGCACAGATACGCAGTATTTT. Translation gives CASSARQGPGTDTQYF.